The T cell receptor beta chain under discussion was sequenced for a study of identifying expanded T cells in peripheral blood. Study observations and caveats: Differentially abundant clones: roughly 1.3 between replicates, about 15 at approximately 13 days, approximately 18 at four. Across healthy donors, higher total template counts meant significantly greater roughly two-week count variance.

With respect to this clone: Its antigen is unidentified.

The CDR3 is 14 residues long. The data were produced by immunoSEQ multiplex PCR, yet TCRdb's version contains in-frame clones alone and is incomplete. Altogether more than 50,000 clones are present, around 83% being singletons, with the ten largest covering 19%. The specimen was blood. The source of this sequence is a person aged 18 to 70 in good health. The rearrangement uses TRBV21-1 and TRBJ1-2. TRBV21-1 is a known pseudogene. CDR3 region: CASSAGLPYYGYTF. The CDR3, as DNA: TGTGCCAGCAGCGCGGGACTGCCGTACTATGGCTACACCTTC.